The entry below describes one T cell receptor beta chain. As yet, its antigen is unknown. The entry originates in a study of cytomegalovirus exposure and HLA in healthy donors. About the research overall: An early release of data contained 75 million to 90 million unique TCRs, which came from HLA-typed donors.

General study results and limits: Cytomegalovirus association was assigned to approximately 180 TCR beta chains.

With 60 Vbeta and 13 Jbeta primers, the PCR was carried out. Profiled with immunoSEQ multiplex PCR; TCRdb holds only in-frame clones, not every one. The sample shows 35,000 to 55,000 clones, about two thirds of them seen only once. This CDR3 region has 10 residues. Germline CDR1 is SQVTM and CDR2 is ANQGSEA. The V gene lost 1 base and the J gene lost 9 bases, with 4 bases spanning the gap. The gene calls are TRBV29-1 and TRBJ2-1; D uncertain. Sequencing was performed on PBMCs. The origin of this receptor is a man in his 60s in good health and CMV-seropositive. The CDR3 region is CSVEGLEQFF. CDR3 DNA: TGCAGCGTTGAAGGTCTTGAGCAGTTCTTC.